Detailed here is one T cell receptor (beta chain). This CDR3 is 16 amino acids long. Germline CDR1 reads MNHEY; CDR2 reads SMNVEV (reference sequence). Unmatched junction bases numbered 11, after V lost 5 bases and J lost 1 base. The time point: persistent/refractory GD, antithyroid drugs over 5 years with positive TRAb. Preparation of the TCR library used RNA extracted from PBMCs. The data were taken from a study of regulatory T cells in long-lasting Graves disease. According to the study, TCR beta libraries were built with iRepertoire HTBI primers and CDR3-region Arm-PCR. TCRdb reanalysed the multiplex PCR reads using MiXCR and keeps one entry per CDR3 protein. Found here are a few hundred thousand distinct CDR3 sequences, 23% of them singletons; the top ten hold about 26%.

The gene calls are TRBV27 and TRBJ2-7; 7 positions match TRBD2. This sequence originates from a female donor with Graves disease. The sample in question was peripheral blood mononuclear cells (PBMCs), obtained when the disease was refractory, from a patient treated with antithyroid drugs. CDR3 bases: TGTGCCAGCAGTCCGATAAGCGGGATGGGATCCTACGAGCAGTACTTC. Translated, it gives CASSPISGMGSYEQYF.